Sequencing of this T cell receptor beta chain was carried out in a study of beta chain features in type 1 diabetes. Study at large: Investigators examined more than 90 million sorted cells across all samples.

The whole isolated RNA underwent reverse transcription, so sequencing captured expressed TCRB transcripts. Sequencing used immunoSEQ multiplex PCR; TCRdb keeps in-frame clones, though not all of them. The profile covers 600,000 to 700,000 clones, with about an eighth appearing a single time and 0.02% to 0.025% taken by the ten largest. Study conclusions and caveats: Across all four CD4+ subsets, people with type 1 diabetes showed modestly shorter TCRB CDR3s. Patients with type 1 diabetes showed fewer VDJ junction insertions and more deletions. Naive, central memory and regulatory TCRB repertoires appeared more similar among patients than healthy donors.

CD45RO/CCR7/CD25/CD127/CD95/CD27 staining was used to isolate CD4+ naive, central memory, regulatory and stem cell-like memory cells by sorting. On this clone: Its antigen is currently unknown.

This CDR3 is built from 16 residues. Germline V lookup: CDR1 SGHTA, CDR2 FQGNSA. V was trimmed by 8 bases and J by 6 bases, leaving 23 bases between them. The receptor's source is a man aged 18 to 29 with type 1 diabetes. Sequenced material: naive CD4+ T cells from blood. This chain joins TRBV7-2 and TRBJ1-5; D perhaps matches TRBD1 (6 bases). This CDR3 is CASGGNQVRSGQPQHF. The CDR3 bases are TGTGCCAGCGGGGGCAATCAGGTTAGGAGCGGTCAGCCCCAGCATTTT. The full variable domain, its missing parts supplied by reference TRBV7-2 and TRBJ1-5, is GAGVSQSPSNKVTEKGKDVELRCDPISGHTALYWYRQSLGQGLEFLIYFQGNSAPDKSGLPSDRFSAERTGGSVSTLTIQRTQQEDSAVYLCASGGNQVRSGQPQHFGDGTRLSIL.